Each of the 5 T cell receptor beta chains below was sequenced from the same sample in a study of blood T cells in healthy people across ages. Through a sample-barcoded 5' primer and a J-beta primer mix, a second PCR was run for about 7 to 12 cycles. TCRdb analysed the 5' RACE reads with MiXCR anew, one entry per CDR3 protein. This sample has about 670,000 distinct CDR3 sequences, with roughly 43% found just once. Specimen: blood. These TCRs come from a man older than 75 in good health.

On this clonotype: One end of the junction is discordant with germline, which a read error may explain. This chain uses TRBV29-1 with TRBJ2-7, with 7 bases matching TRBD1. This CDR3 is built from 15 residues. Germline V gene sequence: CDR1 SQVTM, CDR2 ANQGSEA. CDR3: CSVLRQGSSSYEQYF. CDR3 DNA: TGCAGCGTCCTCCGACAGGGCTCCAGCTCCTACGAACAGTACTTC.

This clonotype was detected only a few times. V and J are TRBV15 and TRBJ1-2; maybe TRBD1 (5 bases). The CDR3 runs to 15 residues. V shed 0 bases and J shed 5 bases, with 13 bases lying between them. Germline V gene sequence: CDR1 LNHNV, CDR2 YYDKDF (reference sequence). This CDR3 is CATSRDGGLIYGYTF. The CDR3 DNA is TGTGCCACCAGCAGAGACGGGGGTTTGATATATGGCTACACCTTC.

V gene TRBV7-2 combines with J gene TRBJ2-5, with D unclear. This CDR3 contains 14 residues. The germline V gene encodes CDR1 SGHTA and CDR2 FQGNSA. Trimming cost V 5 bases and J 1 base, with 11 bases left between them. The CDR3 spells CASSLDAIQETQYF. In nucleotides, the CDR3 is TGTGCCAGCAGCCTCGACGCAATCCAAGAGACCCAGTACTTC.

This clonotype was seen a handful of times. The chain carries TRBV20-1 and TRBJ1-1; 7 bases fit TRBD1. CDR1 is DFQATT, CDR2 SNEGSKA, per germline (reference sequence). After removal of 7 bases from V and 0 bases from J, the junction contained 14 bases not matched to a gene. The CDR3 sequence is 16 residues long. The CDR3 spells CSVGPQGIYMNTEAFF. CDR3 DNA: TGCAGTGTGGGGCCACAGGGGATATATATGAACACTGAAGCTTTCTTT.

The CDR3 DNA reads TGTGCCAGCAGTTTGTTAGCGGTGAACAATGAGCAGTTCTTC. Protein product: CASSLLAVNNEQFF. The chain carries TRBV28 and TRBJ2-1, with D possibly being TRBD2 (6 bases). The CDR3 is made up of 14 amino acids. The V gene lost 3 bases and the J gene lost 5 bases, with 11 bases spanning the gap. Germline values: CDR1 MDHEN, CDR2 SYDVKM. The whole variable domain, filled in from reference TRBV28 and TRBJ2-1, reads DVKVTQSSRYLVKRTGEKVFLECVQDMDHENMFWYRQDPGLGLRLIYFSYDVKMKEKGDIPEGYSVSREKKERFSLILESASTNQTSMYLCASSLLAVNNEQFFGPGTRLTVL.